Listed below are T cell receptor beta chains from one sample, sequenced in a study of regulatory T cells in long-lasting Graves disease. Each CDR3 protein is one row after TCRdb ran MiXCR on the multiplex PCR reads. This table has some 200,000 distinct CDR3 sequences, roughly 18% appearing once. The same data also went into a second study, on T cells in Graves' hyperthyroidism and ophthalmopathy.

The sequencing used peripheral blood mononuclear cells (PBMCs), collected at new diagnosis, from a patient treated with antithyroid drugs. The receptors originated from a woman aged 25 to 39 with Graves disease. CDR3s include the opening cysteine and the closing phenylalanine or tryptophan. The D gene is left open where the match is weak. Rows give clone size only sometimes, using once, few, many, or a class for an expanded clone.

v_gene: TRBV7-9
abundance: many
j_gene: TRBJ1-2
d_gene: -
CDR3aa: CASSPNNYGYTF
CDR3nt: TGTGCCAGCAGCCCTAATAACTATGGCTACACCTTC

v_gene: TRBV19
abundance: many
j_gene: TRBJ2-7
d_gene: TRBD1
CDR3aa: CASSILQGQGASYEQYF
CDR3nt: TGTGCCAGTAGTATCCTACAGGGACAGGGGGCCTCCTACGAGCAGTACTTC

v_gene: TRBV7-9
abundance: many
j_gene: TRBJ2-3
d_gene: TRBD2
CDR3aa: CASTLGLETDTQYF
CDR3nt: TGTGCCAGCACCCTGGGACTAGAGACAGATACGCAGTATTTT

v_gene: TRBV7-9
abundance: many
j_gene: TRBJ2-5
d_gene: TRBD2
CDR3aa: CASSLGGLAGAQETQYF
CDR3nt: TGTGCCAGCAGCTTAGGAGGACTAGCGGGGGCCCAAGAGACCCAGTACTTC

v_gene: TRBV6-1
abundance: many
j_gene: TRBJ1-1
d_gene: -
CDR3aa: CASSPQGPNTEAFF
CDR3nt: TGTGCCAGCAGTCCGCAGGGGCCGAACACTGAAGCTTTCTTT

v_gene: TRBV18
abundance: many
j_gene: TRBJ1-2
d_gene: TRBD1
CDR3aa: CASSPEGQGYGYTF
CDR3nt: TGTGCCAGCTCACCCGAAGGACAGGGATATGGCTACACCTTC

v_gene: TRBV12-3/TRBV12-4
abundance: many
j_gene: TRBJ2-3
d_gene: -
CDR3aa: CASSLKGGASTDTQYF
CDR3nt: TGTGCCAGCAGTTTAAAGGGGGGGGCTAGCACAGATACGCAGTATTTT

v_gene: TRBV11-2
abundance: -
j_gene: TRBJ2-7
d_gene: -
CDR3aa: CASSPTRAPREQYF
CDR3nt: TGTGCCAGCAGTCCCACCCGCGCACCGAGGGAGCAGTACTTC

v_gene: TRBV2
abundance: -
j_gene: TRBJ2-2
d_gene: -
CDR3aa: CASSVKGFGELFF
CDR3nt: TGTGCCAGCAGTGTCAAGGGATTCGGGGAGCTGTTTTTT

v_gene: TRBV20-1
abundance: many
j_gene: TRBJ2-2
d_gene: TRBD2
CDR3aa: CSARGAGGLTGELFF
CDR3nt: TGCAGTGCTAGAGGAGCGGGAGGACTCACCGGGGAGCTGTTTTTT

v_gene: TRBV28
abundance: many
j_gene: TRBJ1-5
d_gene: -
CDR3aa: CASSFHPQYQHF
CDR3nt: TGTGCCAGCAGTTTCCACCCTCAGTACCAGCATTTT

v_gene: TRBV2
abundance: many
j_gene: TRBJ2-3
d_gene: -
CDR3aa: CASQPDPGRQIRTYF
CDR3nt: TGTGCCAGTCAACCGGATCCGGGACGGCAAATACGCACGTATTTT

v_gene: TRBV15
abundance: many
j_gene: TRBJ1-1
d_gene: -
CDR3aa: CATSRGGARMWGDTLEAFF
CDR3nt: TGTGCCACCAGCAGAGGAGGGGCGCGAATGTGGGGCGATACCCTTGAAGCTTTCTTT

v_gene: TRBV10-3
abundance: many
j_gene: TRBJ1-2
d_gene: TRBD1
CDR3aa: CAISDTGVNDGYTF
CDR3nt: TGTGCCATCAGTGATACAGGGGTGAACGATGGCTACACCTTC

v_gene: TRBV20-1
abundance: few
j_gene: TRBJ2-2
d_gene: TRBD2
CDR3aa: CSARPSGNTGELFF
CDR3nt: TGCAGTGCTAGGCCTAGCGGTAACACCGGGGAGCTGTTTTTT

v_gene: TRBV29-1
abundance: -
j_gene: TRBJ2-2
d_gene: -
CDR3aa: CSVGPALDRPNTGELFF
CDR3nt: TGCAGCGTTGGACCCGCTTTGGACAGACCGAACACCGGGGAGCTGTTTTTT

v_gene: TRBV2
abundance: -
j_gene: TRBJ1-2
d_gene: TRBD1
CDR3aa: CASSRRRTGGSGYTF
CDR3nt: TGTGCCAGCAGTAGGAGGAGGACAGGGGGGAGTGGCTACACCTTC

v_gene: TRBV9
abundance: many
j_gene: TRBJ2-2
d_gene: TRBD1
CDR3aa: CASSVATGLAGELFF
CDR3nt: TGTGCCAGCAGCGTAGCGACAGGGCTTGCCGGGGAGCTGTTTTTT

v_gene: TRBV10-3
abundance: -
j_gene: TRBJ1-4
d_gene: -
CDR3aa: CATSEGDGLKLFF
CDR3nt: TGTGCCACCAGTGAGGGGGACGGACTGAAACTGTTTTTT

v_gene: TRBV20-1
abundance: many
j_gene: TRBJ1-1
d_gene: -
CDR3aa: CSARDAGLVAAAFF
CDR3nt: TGCAGTGCTAGAGATGCGGGACTCGTGGCGGCAGCTTTCTTT

v_gene: TRBV7-2
abundance: -
j_gene: TRBJ1-1
d_gene: -
CDR3aa: CAKPTGTLNTEAFF
CDR3nt: TGTGCCAAACCGACCGGGACACTTAACACTGAAGCTTTCTTT

v_gene: TRBV5-1
abundance: many
j_gene: TRBJ1-6
d_gene: -
CDR3aa: CASSLETGSSPLHF
CDR3nt: TGCGCCAGCAGCTTGGAAACAGGGTCGTCACCCCTCCACTTT

v_gene: TRBV28
abundance: many
j_gene: TRBJ1-6
d_gene: -
CDR3aa: CASSQRAGRTPLHF
CDR3nt: TGTGCCAGCAGCCAGAGGGCAGGAAGGACGCCCCTCCACTTT

v_gene: TRBV19
abundance: many
j_gene: TRBJ2-1
d_gene: -
CDR3aa: CASSQGAYNEQFF
CDR3nt: TGTGCCAGTAGCCAAGGTGCCTACAATGAGCAGTTCTTC

v_gene: TRBV30
abundance: many
j_gene: TRBJ1-4
d_gene: -
CDR3aa: CAWRTSRVELFF
CDR3nt: TGTGCCTGGAGGACATCGAGGGTTGAACTGTTTTTT

v_gene: TRBV6-1
abundance: many
j_gene: TRBJ2-7
d_gene: TRBD2
CDR3aa: CASSPLAGVLSEQYF
CDR3nt: TGTGCCAGCAGTCCCTTAGCGGGAGTACTTAGCGAGCAGTACTTC